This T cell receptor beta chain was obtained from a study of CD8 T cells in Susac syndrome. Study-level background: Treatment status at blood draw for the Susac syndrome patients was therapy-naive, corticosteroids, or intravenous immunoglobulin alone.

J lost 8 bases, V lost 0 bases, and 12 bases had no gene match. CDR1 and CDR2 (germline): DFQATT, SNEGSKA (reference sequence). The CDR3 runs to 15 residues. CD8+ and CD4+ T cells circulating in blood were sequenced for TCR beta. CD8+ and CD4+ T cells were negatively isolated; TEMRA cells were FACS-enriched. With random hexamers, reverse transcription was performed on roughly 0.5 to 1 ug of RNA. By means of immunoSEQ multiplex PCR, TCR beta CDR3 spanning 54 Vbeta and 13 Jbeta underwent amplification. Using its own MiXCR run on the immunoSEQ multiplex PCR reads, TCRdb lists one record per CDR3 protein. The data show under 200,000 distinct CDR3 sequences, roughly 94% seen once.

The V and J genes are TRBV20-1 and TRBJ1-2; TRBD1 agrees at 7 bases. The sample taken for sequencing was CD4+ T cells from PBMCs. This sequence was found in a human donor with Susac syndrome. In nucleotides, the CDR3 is TGCAGTGCTAGAGAGGAGGGACAGAGACCTCGGGGCTACACCTTC. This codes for CSAREEGQRPRGYTF.